The 21 T cell receptor beta chains presented below share a single source sample, sequenced in a study of cytomegalovirus exposure and HLA in healthy donors. Primers included in the PCR were 60 Vbeta and 13 Jbeta primers. Sequencing used immunoSEQ multiplex PCR; TCRdb keeps in-frame clones, though not all of them. The table has 200,000 to 250,000 clones, roughly 83% seen once; the top ten hold roughly 0.66%. The sample comprised PBMCs. Every receptor here comes from a boy aged 2 to 10 in good health and CMV-seronegative.

The V and J genes are TRBV6-1 and TRBJ2-1; the match to TRBD1 covers 8 bases. CDR3 length: 13 amino acids. With V trimmed by 4 bases and J by 7 bases, 3 bases remained unmatched. CDR1 and CDR2 from the germline V gene are MNHNS and SASEGT. CDR3 nucleotide sequence: TGTGCCAGCAGTGGACAGGGGTGGAATGAGCAGTTCTTC. This encodes CASSGQGWNEQFF.

The V and J genes are TRBV6-1 and TRBJ2-1; 8 bases agree with TRBD1. The germline V gene encodes CDR1 MNHNS and CDR2 SASEGT. The CDR3 has 16 amino acids. V trimming: 6 bases; J trimming: 5 bases; junction bases outside the gene matches: 12. CDR3 coding DNA: TGTGCCAGCAGGGAAACGACAGGGGTAGCCCACAATGAGCAGTTCTTC. As protein: CASRETTGVAHNEQFF.

V gene TRBV29-1 combines with J gene TRBJ2-7; 8 bases fit TRBD1. CDR1 is SQVTM and CDR2 is ANQGSEA in the germline V gene. The CDR3 length is 13 residues. V was clipped by 4 bases and J by 5 bases; unmatched bases: 7. CDR3 sequence: CSVARTGTDEQYF. The CDR3 DNA follows: TGCAGCGTTGCTAGGACAGGGACGGACGAGCAGTACTTC.

The sample holds one count of this clone. The chain combines TRBV5-1 with TRBJ2-1; 12 bases are shared with TRBD2. The V segment lost 0 bases and the J segment 7 bases; nucleotides outside the gene matches: 8. Germline V lookup: CDR1 SGHRS, CDR2 YFSETQ. CDR3 length: 17 residues. This CDR3 reads CASSLELLAGGYNEQFF. The DNA for the CDR3 is TGCGCCAGCAGCTTGGAGCTTCTAGCGGGAGGGTATAATGAGCAGTTCTTC.

The chain has TRBV5-1 and TRBJ2-7, with TRBD1 matching 8 bases. Germline V gene data show CDR1 as SGHRS and CDR2 as YFSETQ. V trimming: 4 bases; J trimming: 2 bases; junction bases outside the gene matches: 14. The CDR3 is 17 amino acids. The CDR3 protein is CASSGTTGGDIPYEQYF. CDR3 DNA: TGCGCCAGCAGCGGGACCACAGGGGGAGACATCCCCTACGAGCAGTACTTC. The full variable domain, rest sourced from reference TRBV5-1 and TRBJ2-7, is KAGVTQTPRYLIKTRGQQVTLSCSPISGHRSVSWYQQTPGQGLQFLFEYFSETQRNKGNFPGRFSGRQFSNSRSEMNVSTLELGDSALYLCASSGTTGGDIPYEQYFGPGTRLTVT.

The J gene is TRBJ2-2, the V gene TRBV7-9; D may be TRBD2 (5 bases). The CDR3 covers 13 residues. The V end lost 3 bases, the J end lost 3 bases, and 5 bases lay between the germline ends. The germline CDR1 and CDR2 sequences are SEHNR and FQNEAQ (reference sequence). The chain's CDR3 is CASSFGDTGELFF. The CDR3 DNA sequence: TGTGCCAGCAGCTTCGGGGACACCGGGGAGCTGTTTTTT.

This chain uses TRBV4-2 with TRBJ2-5; the D gene is possibly TRBD2 (5 bases). Looked up from germline, CDR1 is LGHNA and CDR2 is YNFKEQ. The CDR3 is 14 amino acids. Trimming pared 2 bases from V and 9 bases from J, leaving 16 bases between. In DNA, the CDR3 is TGTGCCAGCAGCCAACTGGACTCGATGAGGGCCCAGTACTTC. Its translation: CASSQLDSMRAQYF.

The rearrangement links TRBV28 to TRBJ2-1; 9 bases map to TRBD1. There are 20 residues in the CDR3. The trim removed 5 bases at V and 6 bases at J, leaving 23 bases unmatched. Germline assignment: CDR1 MDHEN and CDR2 SYDVKM. The CDR3 region is CASSTPLPRTGAIPSNEQFF. The CDR3 nucleotides read TGTGCCAGCAGTACTCCCTTACCTAGGACAGGGGCCATCCCTTCCAATGAGCAGTTCTTC. The full variable domain, in which reference TRBV28 and TRBJ2-1 provide the parts outside the CDR3, is DVKVTQSSRYLVKRTGEKVFLECVQDMDHENMFWYRQDPGLGLRLIYFSYDVKMKEKGDIPEGYSVSREKKERFSLILESASTNQTSMYLCASSTPLPRTGAIPSNEQFFGPGTRLTVL.

The rearrangement joins TRBV23-1 to TRBJ1-1; D may be TRBD1 (6 bases). TRBV23-1 is an ORF, with its function uncertain. CDR3 length: 16 residues. Trimming stripped 6 bases from V and 0 bases from J, with 17 bases between. The CDR3 region has the DNA TGCGCCAGCAGCCGGCTAAACAGGGAATTGAACACTGAAGCTTTCTTT. It codes for CASSRLNRELNTEAFF.

Here the CDR3 reads CASSRGLAGHNEQFF. As DNA, the CDR3 is TGTGCCAGCAGCCGGGGACTAGCGGGCCACAATGAGCAGTTCTTC. J is TRBJ2-1 and V is TRBV5-6, with TRBD2 matching over 12 bases. The J segment lost 5 bases and the V segment lost 4 bases, leaving 4 bases of the junction unmatched. Germline CDR1 is SGHDT and CDR2 is YYEEEE. CDR3 length: 15 residues.

The chain recombines TRBV6-5 with TRBJ1-3; D is possibly TRBD1 (5 bases). This CDR3 is 13 amino acids long. The germline CDR1 and CDR2 sequences are MNHEY and SVGAGI. Trimming cost V 10 bases and J 7 bases, with 17 bases left between them. As DNA, the CDR3 is TGTGCCATATTGGGGCAGCCCAGGAACACCATATATTTT. Protein product: CAILGQPRNTIYF.

The CDR3 DNA is TGTGCCAGCAGTGACTTTCTGACAGGCGGTGGCTACACCTTC. It encodes CASSDFLTGGGYTF. The chain carries TRBV6-4 and TRBJ1-2; weak D call: TRBD1 (6 bases). Germline CDR1 MRHNA, CDR2 SNTAGT. V lost 1 base and J lost 7, with 13 bases in between. The CDR3 extends over 14 amino acids.

The chain couples TRBV6-5 to TRBJ2-7; 9 nucleotides match TRBD2. CDR3 length: 15 residues. Unmatched junction bases numbered 10, after V lost 4 bases and J lost 6 bases. CDR1 is MNHEY, CDR2 SVGAGI, per germline. In nucleotides, the CDR3 is TGTGCCAGCAGTTCGAAACGTGCGGGAGGGCGCGAGCAGTACTTC. It is translated as CASSSKRAGGREQYF.

V gene TRBV9 combines with J gene TRBJ2-3, with D perhaps TRBD2 (6 bases). From germline, CDR1 is SGDLS and CDR2 YYNGEE. Trimming removed 4 bases from V and 6 bases from J, with 15 bases in between. CDR3 length: 14 amino acids. The CDR3: CASSPRLGYDTQYF. CDR3 bases: TGTGCCAGCAGCCCGCGACTAGGCTACGATACGCAGTATTTT.

This chain uses TRBV9 with TRBJ2-7; 9 bases map to TRBD1. Germline V lookup: CDR1 SGDLS, CDR2 YYNGEE. J was trimmed by 5 bases and V by 4 bases; bases with no gene match: 13. This CDR3 comprises 16 residues. CDR3 sequence (DNA): TGTGCCAGCAGCCACAACCCGGGACAGGGTTACAACGAGCAGTACTTC. It translates to CASSHNPGQGYNEQYF.

The chain joins TRBV6-5 to TRBJ2-1, with 14 positions matching TRBD2. This CDR3 comprises 14 residues. CDR1 and CDR2 from the germline V gene are MNHEY and SVGAGI. The J segment lost 7 bases and the V segment lost 6 bases, leaving 2 bases of the junction unmatched. The CDR3 DNA follows: TGTGCCAGCAGGCGACTAGCGGGAGGGAATGAGCAGTTCTTC. Amino acids: CASRRLAGGNEQFF.

The J gene is TRBJ1-6, the V gene TRBV15; D gene ambiguous. The CDR3 totals 13 residues. The V end lost 2 bases, the J end lost 9 bases, and 8 bases lay between the germline ends. Germline assignment: CDR1 LNHNV and CDR2 YYDKDF (reference sequence). The CDR3 loop is CATSRRGISPLHF. CDR3 coding DNA: TGTGCCACCAGCAGACGAGGGATTTCACCCCTCCACTTT.

CDR3 coding DNA: TGTGCCAGCAGCTGGGGGGACAGCCTTAACTATGGCTACACCTTC. It translates to CASSWGDSLNYGYTF. The rearrangement joins TRBV5-6 to TRBJ1-2; the match to TRBD1 covers 7 bases. The germline gives CDR1 SGHDT, CDR2 YYEEEE. Trimming removed 3 bases from V and 1 base from J; junction bases left unmatched: 6. The CDR3 spans 15 residues.

This rearrangement joins TRBV9 to TRBJ1-1; TRBD1 aligns across 8 bases. V lost 4 bases to trimming and J lost 4 bases; unmatched junction nucleotides: 6. CDR1 and CDR2 from the germline V gene are SGDLS and YYNGEE. This CDR3 region has 14 residues. CDR3 sequence reads: CASSPGGRGTEAFF. CDR3 nucleotide sequence: TGTGCCAGCAGCCCAGGGGGCCGGGGCACTGAAGCTTTCTTT. Supplemented by reference TRBV9 and TRBJ1-1, the full variable domain reads DSGVTQTPKHLITATGQRVTLRCSPRSGDLSVYWYQQSLDQGLQFLIQYYNGEERAKGNILERFSAQQFPDLHSELNLSSLELGDSALYFCASSPGGRGTEAFFGQGTRLTVV.

This clone was counted between two and nine times. The chain joins TRBV5-1 to TRBJ1-4; TRBD1 matches 7 bases. CDR1 is SGHRS and CDR2 is YFSETQ in the germline V gene. The CDR3 sequence is 16 residues long. V lost 6 bases, J lost 10 bases, and 18 bases stayed unmatched. CDR3 DNA: TGCGCCAGCACTCCCGAATCGTCTCTCCCAGGGGGAAAACTGTTTTTT. Translated: CASTPESSLPGGKLFF.

The chain recombines TRBV7-2 with TRBJ2-1; the match to TRBD2 covers 9 bases. J lost 9 bases, V lost 4 bases, and 13 bases had no gene match. The germline V gene encodes CDR1 SGHTA and CDR2 FQGNSA. CDR3 size: 16 residues. The CDR3 reads CASSWLAGAKLGEQFF. The CDR3, as DNA: TGTGCCAGCAGCTGGTTAGCGGGAGCTAAGTTAGGTGAGCAGTTCTTC.